This T cell receptor beta chain was sequenced during a study of blood T cell repertoires in COVID-19. Overall study context: From T cells, B-cell-depleted T cells, or PBMCs came the material, which was cDNA or gDNA.

In the original processing: It was from reference gene primer amplification that nucleated cell counts were estimated. The table came from immunoSEQ multiplex PCR; TCRdb's copy has only in-frame clones and leaves some out. For V, J and clone size, that table is used; D and trimming come from the DNA. Of hundreds of thousands of clones listed, approximately 86% were seen once; the top ten hold 1.3% to 1.5%. The germline V gene has CDR1 SGDLS and CDR2 YYNGEE. This CDR3 is built from 16 residues. Deletions cut 0 bases from V and 5 bases from J, with 15 bases between. Sequenced: peripheral blood. V and J are TRBV9 and TRBJ2-1; D possibly corresponds to TRBD1 (5 bases). This TCR came from a man older than 75 with acute or convalescent COVID-19. The CDR3 nucleotides are TGTGCCAGCAGCGTAGCTACTTATCCAGGGAACAATGAGCAGTTCTTC. Translated: CASSVATYPGNNEQFF.